Shown below are 9 T cell receptor beta chains from a single sample sequenced in a study of STAT5B mutations in CD4+ large granular lymphocyte leukemia. TCRdb keeps only in-frame clones here, not all; method: immunoSEQ multiplex PCR. The repertoire holds some 30,000 clones, with roughly 79% as singletons. Sequencing was carried out using CD4+ T cells from blood buffy coats. Receptor source: a human donor in good health.

This chain connects TRBV28 to TRBJ2-7; D remains unclear. V lost 4 bases and J lost 4, with 14 bases in between. The germline CDR1 and CDR2 sequences are MDHEN and SYDVKM. The CDR3 extends over 14 amino acids. The CDR3: CASSSMSPNYEQYF. The CDR3 DNA reads as TGTGCCAGCAGTTCAATGTCCCCTAATTACGAGCAGTACTTC.

The chain is built from TRBV11-3 and TRBJ2-7; D is ambiguous. Germline values: CDR1 SGHNT, CDR2 YENEEA. This CDR3 has 16 amino acids. Trimming left V 4 bases short and J 4 bases short, with 20 bases between. The CDR3 bases are TGTGCCAGCAGCTCCCCGTGGAAACGGGCCCCTTACGAGCAGTACTTC. Its translation: CASSSPWKRAPYEQYF.

The chain employs TRBV12-1 and TRBJ1-2. TRBV12-1 corresponds to a pseudogene. This CDR3 comprises 12 residues. The CDR3 DNA reads TGTGCCAGCAGCTTACGTAACTATGGCTACACCTTC. This encodes CASSLRNYGYTF.

The chain couples TRBV20-1 to TRBJ1-2, with TRBD1 matching over 8 bases. Per germline, CDR1 DFQATT and CDR2 SNEGSKA (reference sequence). V lost 5 bases to trimming and J lost 8 bases; unmatched junction nucleotides: 1. This CDR3 is 10 amino acids long. The CDR3 sequence: CSARDRGYTF. CDR3 nucleotide sequence: TGCAGTGCTCGGGACAGGGGCTACACCTTC.

The rearrangement uses TRBV19 and TRBJ1-2, with 7 nucleotides matching TRBD1. With V trimmed by 4 bases and J by 2 bases, 7 bases remained unmatched. CDR1 is LNHDA and CDR2 is SQIVND in the germline V gene (reference sequence). This CDR3 comprises 15 residues. CDR3 sequence (DNA): TGTGCCAGTAGTAGAATTGGACAGGCCAACTATGGCTACACCTTC. Translated, it gives CASSRIGQANYGYTF.

The chain joins TRBV7-2 to TRBJ2-7; 12 nucleotides line up with TRBD1. This CDR3 has 16 residues. CDR1 and CDR2 from the germline V gene are SGHTA and FQGNSA. The junction had 11 bases not matched to a gene; V was cut back by 5 bases and J by 6 bases. CDR3 sequence reads: CASSAEPGTGGREQYF. The CDR3 coding sequence is TGTGCCAGCAGCGCTGAACCCGGGACAGGGGGCCGCGAGCAGTACTTC.

The gene calls are TRBV20-1 and TRBJ2-1; maybe TRBD1 (5 bases). The CDR3 length is 11 residues. Germline V gene sequence: CDR1 DFQATT, CDR2 SNEGSKA (reference sequence). V gave up 4 bases and J gave up 10 bases, with 11 bases separating them. The CDR3 here is CSATAGREQFF. The CDR3 nucleotides are TGCAGTGCTACGGCAGGGCGAGAGCAGTTCTTC.

The chain combines TRBV29-1 with TRBJ2-7; D is ambiguous. Germline V gene data show CDR1 as SQVTM and CDR2 as ANQGSEA. This CDR3 contains 11 residues. V lost 4 bases and J lost 7, with 11 bases in between. CDR3 coding DNA: TGCAGCGTTGGGTTCGGCCCTGAGCAGTACTTC. This sequence encodes CSVGFGPEQYF.

The genes are TRBV11-2 and TRBJ2-1; D unclear. The germline V gene encodes CDR1 SGHAT and CDR2 FQNNGV. The CDR3 consists of 16 residues. V was clipped by 2 bases and J by 2 bases, with 13 bases between them. CDR3 amino acids: CASSLMVLAAYNEQFF. CDR3 in DNA: TGTGCCAGCAGCTTAATGGTATTGGCTGCCTACAATGAGCAGTTCTTC.